Sequencing of this T cell receptor (beta chain) was carried out in a study of OX40 agonist ivuxolimab in advanced cancers. Details on this clone: Its antigen is still unknown. At one boundary the junction diverges from the germline segment, which might be a read error.

Profiled with immunoSEQ multiplex PCR; TCRdb holds only in-frame clones, not every one. The sample records fewer than 85,000 clones, just under 90% being singletons. Overall study results and limits: Circulating CD4+ and CD8+ T cells showed clonal expansion by week 6 at 0.1 to 3.0 mg/kg.

The sample in question was CD4+ or CD8+ T cells sorted from blood, obtained in a trial of the OX40 agonist ivuxolimab. This receptor was obtained from an adult with an advanced solid tumor such as melanoma, head and neck, liver or kidney cancer.

CDR3 sequence (DNA): TGTGCCAGCAGCCAATCCTCCGAGCAGTACTTC. Translated: CASSQSSEQYF. This chain joins TRBV16 and TRBJ2-7; no reliable D call. From germline, CDR1 is KGHSY and CDR2 FQNENV. This CDR3 is 11 amino acids long.